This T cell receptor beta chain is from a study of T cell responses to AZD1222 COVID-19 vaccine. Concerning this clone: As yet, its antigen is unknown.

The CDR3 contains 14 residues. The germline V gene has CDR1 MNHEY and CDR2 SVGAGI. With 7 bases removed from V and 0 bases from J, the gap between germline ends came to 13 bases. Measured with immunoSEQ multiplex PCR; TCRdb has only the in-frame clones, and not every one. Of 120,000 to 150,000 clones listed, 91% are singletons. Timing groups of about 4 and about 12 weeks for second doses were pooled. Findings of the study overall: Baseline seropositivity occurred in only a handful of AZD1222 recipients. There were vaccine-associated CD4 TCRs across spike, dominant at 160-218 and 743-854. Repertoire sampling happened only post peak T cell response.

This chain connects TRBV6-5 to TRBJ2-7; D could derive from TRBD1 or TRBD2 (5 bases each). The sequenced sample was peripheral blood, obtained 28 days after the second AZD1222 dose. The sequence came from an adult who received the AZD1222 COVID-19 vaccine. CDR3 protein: CASTPGTFSYEQYF. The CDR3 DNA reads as TGTGCCAGCACTCCCGGGACCTTCTCCTACGAGCAGTACTTC.